What follows describes a single T cell receptor (beta chain). What it binds is unknown. This entry belongs to a study of T cells in Graves' hyperthyroidism and ophthalmopathy. The study's findings and limits: The model anticipated ophthalmopathy a median about six months pre-onset.

The length of the CDR3 is 16 residues. Germline V gives CDR1 SGDLS, CDR2 YYNGEE. V lost 4 bases to trimming and J lost 6 bases; unmatched junction nucleotides: 6. Amplified regions were TCR beta CDR3 sequences from RNA transcripts. RT-PCR in the first round (using the HTBI primer set) targeted the TCR CDR3. TCRdb analysed the multiplex PCR reads with MiXCR anew, one entry per CDR3 protein. This table holds about 360,000 distinct CDR3 sequences, over 10% found once. Fresh peripheral blood, around 9.3 ml of it, supplied the PBMCs. The gene calls are TRBV9 and TRBJ2-2; 13 nucleotides align to TRBD2. This TCR derives from a woman younger than 30 with Graves' hyperthyroidism. Sequenced material: blood. CDR3 bases: TGTGCCAGCAGCCCCCGGACTAGCGGGAGATCCGGGGAGCTGTTTTTT. Protein product: CASSPRTSGRSGELFF.